A selection of T cell receptor beta chains follows, all from one sample in a study of cytomegalovirus exposure and HLA in healthy donors. Libraries were prepared by immunoSEQ multiplex PCR; TCRdb keeps only in-frame clonotypes and omits some of them. This table has about 190,000 clones, roughly 79% appearing once. The specimen was PBMCs. The receptors derive from a woman aged 18-30 years in good health and CMV-seronegative. The CDR3 runs from the conserved cysteine through the conserved F or W. Each record gives: V gene, J gene, D gene, clone size, CDR3 protein, CDR3 DNA. The D gene is left open where the match is weak. Size is omitted from some rows. Given values are once, few, many or a class for expanded clones.

TRBV10-3,TRBJ2-3,NA,NA,CAISVGQDTQYF,TGTGCCATCAGTGTGGGGCAGGATACGCAGTATTTT
TRBV18,TRBJ1-5,NA,once,CASSLRGGKDQPQHF,TGTGCCAGCTCTCTCCGCGGGGGGAAGGACCAGCCCCAGCATTTT
TRBV9,TRBJ2-6,NA,NA,CASSVEQEPGANVLTF,TGTGCCAGCAGCGTAGAACAGGAGCCTGGGGCCAACGTCCTGACTTTC
TRBV19,TRBJ1-5,TRBD1,NA,CASNQGARGQPQHF,TGTGCCAGTAATCAGGGGGCGCGAGGTCAGCCCCAGCATTTT
TRBV2,TRBJ1-5,NA,NA,CASSEQGQHQPQHF,TGTGCCAGCAGTGAACAGGGGCAACATCAGCCCCAGCATTTT
TRBV15,TRBJ1-1,NA,NA,CATSREVGGRTEAFF,TGTGCCACCAGCAGAGAGGTCGGGGGGCGGACTGAAGCTTTCTTT
TRBV5-5,TRBJ1-6,NA,NA,CASSPVPGFSSYNSPLHF,TGTGCCAGCAGCCCGGTCCCGGGGTTCAGCTCCTATAATTCACCCCTCCACTTT
TRBV7-9,TRBJ1-1,NA,NA,CASSVGQTFSEAFF,TGTGCCAGCAGCGTAGGACAGACTTTTTCTGAAGCTTTCTTT
TRBV5-4,TRBJ2-1,TRBD2,few,CASSRWLQREGPDEQFF,TGTGCCAGCAGCCGGTGGCTTCAGCGGGAGGGCCCCGATGAGCAGTTCTTC
TRBV19,TRBJ1-1,TRBD1,NA,CASKAQGAWYTEAFF,TGTGCCAGTAAGGCACAGGGGGCTTGGTACACTGAAGCTTTCTTT
TRBV29-1,TRBJ1-2,TRBD1,NA,CSVEDNGQGADGYTF,TGCAGCGTTGAAGATAACGGGCAGGGGGCAGACGGCTACACCTTC
TRBV27,TRBJ2-1,TRBD1,NA,CASRGQGNREQFF,TGTGCCAGCAGGGGACAGGGGAATCGGGAGCAGTTCTTC
TRBV19,TRBJ1-1,NA,few,CASSRQGFTEAFF,TGTGCCAGCAGTCGGCAGGGGTTCACTGAAGCTTTCTTT
TRBV2,TRBJ2-1,NA,NA,CASSDRDNEQFF,TGTGCCAGCAGTGACCGGGACAATGAGCAGTTCTTC
TRBV7-2,TRBJ1-5,NA,once,CASSLDRGNQPQHF,TGTGCCAGCAGCTTAGACCGGGGAAATCAGCCCCAGCATTTT
TRBV11-3,TRBJ2-7,TRBD1,NA,CASSLGQGNSGYEQYF,TGTGCCAGCAGCTTAGGACAGGGAAACAGTGGGTACGAGCAGTACTTC
TRBV5-6,TRBJ1-6,NA,NA,CASSSLVDYSPLHF,TGTGCCAGCAGCTCTTTGGTAGATTATTCACCCCTCCACTTT
TRBV27,TRBJ2-7,NA,NA,CASSPTPGEQYF,TGTGCCAGCAGTCCCACGCCCGGGGAGCAGTACTTC
TRBV28,TRBJ2-5,NA,once,CASSNRAQETQYF,TGTGCCAGCAGCAACAGGGCCCAAGAGACCCAGTACTTC
TRBV5-1,TRBJ1-3,TRBD1,few,CASSLDGTGGGNTIYF,TGCGCCAGCAGCTTGGACGGGACAGGGGGCGGAAACACCATATATTTT
TRBV7-2,TRBJ2-2,NA,NA,CASSLSGLIISGELFF,TGTGCCAGCAGCTTATCAGGCTTGATAATCTCCGGGGAGCTGTTTTTT
TRBV2,TRBJ2-1,TRBD2,NA,CASSRGLAGVRSYNEQFF,TGTGCCAGCAGCAGGGGTCTAGCGGGAGTAAGGTCCTACAATGAGCAGTTCTTC
TRBV7-2,TRBJ2-3,NA,NA,CASSSSGGSTDTQYF,TGTGCCAGCAGCTCCAGTGGGGGGAGCACAGATACGCAGTATTTT
TRBV6-1,TRBJ2-7,TRBD1,few,CARLGTGSPAEQYF,TGTGCCCGGCTGGGGACAGGCTCTCCTGCCGAGCAGTACTTC
TRBV6-6,TRBJ2-3,TRBD2,NA,CASTEREGRFADTQYF,TGTGCCAGCACCGAGCGGGAGGGCCGTTTCGCAGATACGCAGTATTTT
TRBV25-1,TRBJ1-2,NA,NA,CASRYREDYGYTF,TGTGCCAGCAGGTACAGGGAAGACTATGGCTACACCTTC
TRBV28,TRBJ1-3,NA,NA,CASSLGRGDGNTIYF,TGTGCCAGCAGTTTGGGCAGGGGAGATGGAAACACCATATATTTT
TRBV27,TRBJ2-7,NA,NA,CASSFRGRSYEQYF,TGTGCCAGCAGTTTTAGGGGGAGAAGCTACGAGCAGTACTTC
TRBV6-1,TRBJ2-7,NA,NA,CASSVTGLIEQYF,TGTGCCAGCAGTGTTACAGGGCTCATCGAGCAGTACTTC
TRBV5-1,TRBJ1-3,TRBD1,NA,CASSLSSNRGSGNTIYF,TGCGCCAGCAGCTTGTCGTCCAACAGGGGATCTGGAAACACCATATATTTT
TRBV10-2,TRBJ2-1,TRBD2,few,CASSERREGVNEQFF,TGCGCCAGCAGTGAGAGGCGGGAGGGTGTCAATGAGCAGTTCTTC
TRBV18,TRBJ2-1,NA,few,CASSPPRTDYNEQFF,TGTGCCAGCTCACCACCCCGGACAGACTACAATGAGCAGTTCTTC
TRBV19,TRBJ1-6,TRBD1,NA,CASSSTGGYNSPLHF,TGTGCCAGTAGTTCGACAGGGGGCTATAATTCACCCCTCCACTTT
TRBV11-3,TRBJ2-3,NA,few,CASSLASDTQYF,TGTGCCAGCAGCTTAGCATCAGATACGCAGTATTTT
TRBV2,TRBJ2-5,TRBD2,NA,CASQHGRENQETQYF,TGTGCCAGTCAACACGGGCGGGAGAATCAAGAGACCCAGTACTTC
TRBV10-3,TRBJ1-1,NA,NA,CAISESGAGMNTEAFF,TGTGCCATCAGTGAGTCAGGGGCAGGGATGAACACTGAAGCTTTCTTT
TRBV28,TRBJ2-7,NA,NA,CASVSGAVREQYF,TGTGCCAGTGTTTCGGGTGCTGTGAGGGAGCAGTACTTC
TRBV6-5,TRBJ1-1,TRBD1,once,CASSFGQGAQDTEAFF,TGTGCCAGCAGTTTTGGACAGGGGGCGCAGGACACTGAAGCTTTCTTT
TRBV7-2,TRBJ2-1,TRBD2,once,CASSLTSGRAGYNEQFF,TGTGCCAGCAGCTTAACTAGCGGGAGGGCGGGCTACAATGAGCAGTTCTTC
TRBV7-9,TRBJ1-3,NA,NA,CASKPGLFLSGNTIYF,TGTGCCAGCAAACCGGGACTTTTTTTATCTGGAAACACCATATATTTT
TRBV9,TRBJ1-4,NA,NA,CASSVDGTPATNEKLFF,TGTGCCAGCAGCGTAGACGGGACTCCTGCAACTAATGAAAAACTGTTTTTT
TRBV7-3,TRBJ2-1,NA,NA,CASSLASSRSYNEQFF,TGTGCCAGCAGCTTAGCCTCTAGCCGTTCCTACAATGAGCAGTTCTTC
TRBV12-1,TRBJ2-3,NA,NA,CASSFGLVTDTQYF,TGTGCCAGCAGCTTTGGGTTAGTAACAGATACGCAGTATTTT
TRBV5-4,TRBJ1-2,TRBD1,NA,CASSPDRGRGYTF,TGTGCCAGCAGCCCCGACAGGGGCCGTGGCTACACCTTC
TRBV27,TRBJ1-3,NA,NA,CASSSRTEGNTIYF,TGTGCCAGCAGTTCGAGGACAGAAGGAAACACCATATATTTT
TRBV27,TRBJ2-3,TRBD2,NA,CASSLWTSGTTDTQYF,TGTGCCAGCAGTTTATGGACTAGCGGAACCACAGATACGCAGTATTTT
TRBV18,TRBJ1-2,NA,NA,CASSTSGPRAEGYTF,TGTGCCAGCTCAACCTCAGGGCCCCGGGCGGAGGGCTACACCTTC
TRBV27,TRBJ2-1,NA,NA,CASRAEWVNEQFF,TGTGCCAGCAGAGCGGAGTGGGTCAATGAGCAGTTCTTC
TRBV28,TRBJ2-7,NA,NA,CASSLQAPYEQYF,TGTGCCAGCAGTTTACAGGCCCCCTACGAGCAGTACTTC
TRBV29-1,TRBJ1-2,TRBD1,NA,CSAERTGSNYGYTF,TGCAGCGCAGAGCGGACAGGGAGTAACTATGGCTACACCTTC
TRBV4-2,TRBJ2-7,TRBD1,NA,CASSQSGTADSYEQYF,TGTGCCAGCAGCCAATCCGGGACAGCGGACTCCTACGAGCAGTACTTC
TRBV27,TRBJ2-7,TRBD1,NA,CASSLGRQGALYEQYF,TGTGCCAGCAGTTTAGGTAGACAGGGGGCATTGTACGAGCAGTACTTC
TRBV4-1,TRBJ2-1,TRBD2,once,CASSLRGLAGGPSSYNEQFF,TGCGCCAGCAGCCTTCGGGGACTAGCGGGAGGACCCAGCTCCTACAATGAGCAGTTCTTC
TRBV4-1,TRBJ1-4,NA,NA,CASSPGRVATNEKLFF,TGCGCCAGCAGCCCCGGGAGAGTCGCAACTAATGAAAAACTGTTTTTT
TRBV28,TRBJ2-7,TRBD2,NA,CASSFEAGGPSGEQYF,TGTGCCAGCAGTTTCGAAGCGGGAGGGCCATCAGGCGAGCAGTACTTC